The sequence of this T cell receptor beta chain was determined in a study of Ad26.COV2.S vaccination and SARS-CoV-2 variants (dated by TCRdb to the early 2020s). Describing the broader study: Donors in the vaccine arm were drawn from COV1001, a phase I-IIa trial of Ad26.COV2.S in healthy adults that was multicentre, randomized, double-blind and placebo-controlled. The TCR-sequenced set comprised about 32 samples: around 20 Ad26.COV2.S vaccine recipients, 5 placebo recipients and 8 SARS-CoV-2 convalescent individuals. Investigators remained blinded to trial group allocation during experiments and outcome assessment. Participants in the trial were split at random into five groups of five each, receiving low-dose or high-dose Ad26.COV2.S once or twice, or else placebo on both occasions. TCRbeta repertoire sequencing was used to assess the specificity and breadth of SARS-CoV-2-reactive T cell receptors after Ad26.COV2.S vaccination. Ad26.COV2.S was administered intramuscularly at a dose of 5x10^10 or 1x10^11 viral particles, either as one shot or as two shots given 56 days apart. What the authors observed across the whole study: Spike-specific TCR breadth was higher in Ad26.COV2.S recipients than in placebo recipients (P = 0.0014). After vaccination, spike-specific CD8+ and CD4+ T cell responses were reported to show substantial breadth. The study was not powered for comparison of responses between vaccine doses or regimens. Vaccine and placebo recipients had comparable non-spike TCR breadth, which fits with the vaccine containing only spike. According to the authors, total T cell responses may have been underestimated by the TCR breadth and depth analyses.

V is cut by 1 base and J by 6 bases, and the space between the germline ends is 5 bases. From a lookup of the germline V gene (reference sequence), CDR1 and CDR2 are LGHDT and YNNKEL. The CDR3 goes from the cysteine to the phenylalanine over 12 residues. CDR3 DNA only is kept here, 36 bases in frame from base 1. This clone occurred once. The specificity of this receptor is unknown. Within one base of it there is no much larger clone, and no base qualities were kept. The sample's treatment or condition, from its label and the paper: 15 to 20 received Ad26.COV2.S at low or high dose, single or two shots; 5 received placebo; per-sample allocation not given. For vaccine and placebo recipients, the sequenced repertoires came from samples collected on day 63 after the first injection. Cohort 1b enrolled some 25 adults aged 18-55 years at a single site in Boston, USA, between 29 July and 7 August 2020. As a vaccine, Ad26.COV2.S was a replication-incompetent adenovirus type 26 vector that expressed a prefusion-stabilized SARS-CoV-2 spike protein derived from the original Wuhan strain.

The immunoSEQ Assay was used to sequence TCRbeta CDR3 regions. After extraction, genomic DNA underwent amplification by bias-controlled multiplex PCR, followed by high-throughput sequencing. The study's own analysis went as follows. To quantify the absolute abundance of every unique TCRbeta CDR3 region, sequences were collapsed and filtered. Usable DNA was measured by amplifying reference genes present in all nucleated cells, and TCRbeta template counts were normalized to that usable DNA to estimate T cell fraction. Repertoire TCRs were annotated as SARS-CoV-2-specific by exact matching of V gene, CDR3 amino acid sequence and J gene to a known reactive TCR set. MIRA supplied the reference SARS-CoV-2 TCR set, which was filtered for enrichment in COVID-19-positive ImmuneCODE repertoires so that public or cross-reactive TCRs were removed. Based on the MIRA antigens, annotated TCRs were further analysed at the level of specific ORF or position within ORF. Breadth was defined as the number of annotated unique rearrangements divided by the total number of unique productive rearrangements, and depth was defined as the summed frequency of the annotated unique rearrangements. Two-sided Wilcoxon rank-sum tests were applied when comparing TCR breadth between groups. TCRdb carries this immuneACCESS record with in-frame sequences only. Its versions omit some clonotypes, under half of them owing to an unresolved V gene in the studies checked, with the rest unexplained. V, J and clone size derive from that table, while D and trimming were established from the DNA sequence. The sample table lists around 450,000 clones, 88% of them with a count of one. The ten biggest clones cover approximately 4% of the sample.

The sequenced sample was peripheral blood, obtained in a trial of Ad26.COV2.S vaccine versus placebo. This chain joins TRBV3-1 (or the pseudogene TRBV3-2) to TRBJ2-3; the D gene is not confidently resolved. The TCR was taken from a person aged 18-60 years who received the Ad26.COV2.S COVID-19 vaccine or a placebo. The CDR3 protein is CASSQAWDTQYF. The nucleotide sequence reads as follows: TGTGCCAGCAGCCAAGCTTGGGATACGCAGTATTTT.